Presented here are 15 T cell receptor beta chains from one specimen sequenced in a study of long-term antiretroviral therapy in people with HIV. Researchers ran immunoSEQ v3.0 at survey level. Sequencing was performed with immunoSEQ multiplex PCR; in TCRdb, only in-frame clones are kept and a portion is missing. The sample lists just under 10,000 clones; around 75% were seen once. The input for sequencing was unsorted PBMCs, taken 1.8 years before starting antiretroviral therapy. These receptors were obtained from a man aged 35 to 55 with HIV.

V gene TRBV10-3 combines with J gene TRBJ1-2; D unresolved. Between the trimmed V and J ends, which lost 2 bases and 6 bases, there was a span of 16 bases. The CDR3 is 15 residues long. Germline values: CDR1 ENHRY, CDR2 SYGVKD. For the CDR3, the DNA is TGTGCCATCAGTGAGACGGGATCCCTGGGAAATGGCTACACCTTC. Translated, it gives CAISETGSLGNGYTF.

This clone has only one observation. The rearrangement links TRBV27 to TRBJ1-1, with 9 bases that match TRBD1. After removal of 4 bases from V and 5 bases from J, the junction contained 5 bases not matched to a gene. This CDR3 comprises 14 residues. Germline lookup yields CDR1 MNHEY and CDR2 SMNVEV (reference sequence). In nucleotides, the CDR3 is TGTGCCAGCAGTTCACAGGGGGCCGGGACTGAAGCTTTCTTT. It yields the protein CASSSQGAGTEAFF.

V gene TRBV5-4 combines with J gene TRBJ2-2; D remains ambiguous. The CDR3 is made up of 16 amino acids. The germline CDR1 and CDR2 sequences are SGHNT and YYREEE (reference sequence). V shed 4 bases and J shed 2 bases, with 15 bases lying between them. DNA of the CDR3: TGTGCCAGCAGCCCGTGGGAACAGAGAAACACCGGGGAGCTGTTTTTT. Translating gives CASSPWEQRNTGELFF.

The chain recombines TRBV7-9 with TRBJ2-1, with D tentatively TRBD1 (5 bases). CDR3 size: 15 residues. Trimming removed 6 bases at V and 8 bases at J, with 20 bases between. Germline loops: CDR1 SEHNR, CDR2 FQNEAQ (reference sequence). This CDR3 is CASRYTGSSRDEQFF. Written as DNA, the CDR3 is TGTGCCAGCAGGTATACAGGTTCCTCTAGGGATGAGCAGTTCTTC.

The chain is built from TRBV5-8 and TRBJ2-6; 7 nucleotides align to TRBD1. There are 16 residues in the CDR3. The junction had 4 bases not matched to a gene; V was cut back by 4 bases and J by 0 bases. Germline values: CDR1 SGHTS, CDR2 YDEGEE. Here the CDR3 reads CASSTGDSSGANVLTF. The CDR3 DNA is TGTGCCAGCAGCACAGGGGACAGCTCTGGGGCCAACGTCCTGACTTTC.

V usage is TRBV15 and J usage is TRBJ2-7, with TRBD2 identical over 8 bases. The CDR3 is 16 amino acids. CDR1 and CDR2 from the germline V gene are LNHNV and YYDKDF (reference sequence). The V and J ends lost 3 bases and 5 bases, in that order; junction bases with no gene match: 12. CDR3: CATSRSVPGGPDEQYF. CDR3 DNA: TGTGCCACCAGCAGGTCCGTTCCGGGGGGGCCGGACGAGCAGTACTTC.

This clone has a single count. CDR3 DNA: TGTGCCAGCAGTTACTCGATCGGACTAGCGGGGGAGCAGTACTTC. Protein: CASSYSIGLAGEQYF. J is TRBJ2-7 and V is TRBV6-5; TRBD2 aligns across 12 bases. The V and J ends lost 0 bases and 7 bases, in that order; junction bases with no gene match: 4. CDR1 and CDR2 (germline): MNHEY, SVGAGI. The CDR3 runs to 15 residues.

The chain uses TRBV5-5 and TRBJ1-5, with unresolved D. CDR3 length: 15 residues. V was trimmed by 0 bases and J by 11 bases, leaving 18 bases between them. Germline CDR1 is SGHKS and CDR2 is YYEKEE (reference sequence). CDR3 sequence (DNA): TGTGCCAGCAGCTTGGGGGCGACTCCCCTAATGACCCAGCATTTT. Protein: CASSLGATPLMTQHF. Full variable domain (outside the CDR3, taken from reference TRBV5-5 and TRBJ1-5): DAGVTQSPTHLIKTRGQQVTLRCSPISGHKSVSWYQQVLGQGPQFIFQYYEKEERGRGNFPDRFSARQFPNYSSELNVNALLLGDSALYLCASSLGATPLMTQHFGDGTRLSIL.

The V call is TRBV27, the J call TRBJ1-1; D unclear. Trimming removed 2 bases at V and 0 bases at J, with 4 bases between. This CDR3 region has 13 residues. Per germline, CDR1 MNHEY and CDR2 SMNVEV (reference sequence). CDR3 bases: TGTGCCAGCAGTTTAGTGGTGAACACTGAAGCTTTCTTT. As protein: CASSLVVNTEAFF.

J is TRBJ2-7 and V is TRBV28; D might be TRBD2 (7 bases). Germline assignment: CDR1 MDHEN and CDR2 SYDVKM. The CDR3 sequence is 12 residues long. This CDR3 is CACGGGGYEQYF. The CDR3 DNA reads as TGTGCTTGTGGCGGGGGCGGGTACGAGCAGTACTTC.

J is TRBJ2-7 and V is TRBV19, with 9 positions matching TRBD2. The CDR3 covers 17 residues. V dropped 2 bases and J dropped 3; count of bases not matched to a gene: 11. Germline V gene sequence: CDR1 LNHDA, CDR2 SQIVND (reference sequence). The CDR3 DNA reads TGTGCCAGTAGTATATCGGTCGGCGGGGGGGTTTTCTACGAGCAGTACTTC. Protein sequence: CASSISVGGGVFYEQYF.

V is TRBV7-9 and J is TRBJ1-6; perhaps TRBD1 as D (5 bases). The CDR3 extends over 13 amino acids. The ends were cut back, 8 bases at V and 8 bases at J, with 13 bases in the middle. Per germline, CDR1 SEHNR and CDR2 FQNEAQ (reference sequence). The CDR3 reads CASQRGADSPLHF. CDR3 DNA sequence: TGTGCCAGCCAGAGAGGGGCGGATTCACCCCTCCACTTT.

CDR3 amino acids: CASSRSTGSSVEAFF. CDR3 nucleotide sequence: TGTGCCAGCAGCAGGTCGACAGGGAGCTCGGTTGAAGCTTTCTTT. The chain couples TRBV7-6 to TRBJ1-1; 7 bases agree with TRBD1. Unmatched junction bases numbered 13, after V lost 5 bases and J lost 7 bases. Looked up from germline, CDR1 is SGHVS and CDR2 is FNYEAQ. The CDR3 is 15 residues long. Variable domain in full (rest from reference TRBV7-6 and TRBJ1-1): GAGVSQSPRYKVTKRGQDVALRCDPISGHVSLYWYRQALGQGPEFLTYFNYEAQQDKSGLPNDRFSAERPEGSISTLTIQRTEQRDSAMYRCASSRSTGSSVEAFFGQGTRLTVV.

The gene calls are TRBV21-1 and TRBJ1-5; TRBD1 is the table's D call, not checked against the DNA. TRBV21-1 is marked as a pseudogene. The CDR3 length is 15 residues. This CDR3 is CASNPGQAGNQPQHF. CDR3 DNA sequence: TGTGCCAGCAACCCGGGACAGGCGGGCAATCAGCCCCAGCATTTT.

This clone was seen a single time. This rearrangement joins TRBV19 to TRBJ2-5; 16 nucleotides line up with TRBD2. Trimming at V came to 5 bases and at J to 7 bases, leaving 7 bases not matched to a gene. The CDR3 has 16 amino acids. Germline assignment: CDR1 LNHDA and CDR2 SQIVND (reference sequence). The CDR3 bases are TGTGCCAGTAGTCTTGGGACTAGCGGGGGGGAGGGGACCCAGTACTTC. Its translation is CASSLGTSGGEGTQYF.